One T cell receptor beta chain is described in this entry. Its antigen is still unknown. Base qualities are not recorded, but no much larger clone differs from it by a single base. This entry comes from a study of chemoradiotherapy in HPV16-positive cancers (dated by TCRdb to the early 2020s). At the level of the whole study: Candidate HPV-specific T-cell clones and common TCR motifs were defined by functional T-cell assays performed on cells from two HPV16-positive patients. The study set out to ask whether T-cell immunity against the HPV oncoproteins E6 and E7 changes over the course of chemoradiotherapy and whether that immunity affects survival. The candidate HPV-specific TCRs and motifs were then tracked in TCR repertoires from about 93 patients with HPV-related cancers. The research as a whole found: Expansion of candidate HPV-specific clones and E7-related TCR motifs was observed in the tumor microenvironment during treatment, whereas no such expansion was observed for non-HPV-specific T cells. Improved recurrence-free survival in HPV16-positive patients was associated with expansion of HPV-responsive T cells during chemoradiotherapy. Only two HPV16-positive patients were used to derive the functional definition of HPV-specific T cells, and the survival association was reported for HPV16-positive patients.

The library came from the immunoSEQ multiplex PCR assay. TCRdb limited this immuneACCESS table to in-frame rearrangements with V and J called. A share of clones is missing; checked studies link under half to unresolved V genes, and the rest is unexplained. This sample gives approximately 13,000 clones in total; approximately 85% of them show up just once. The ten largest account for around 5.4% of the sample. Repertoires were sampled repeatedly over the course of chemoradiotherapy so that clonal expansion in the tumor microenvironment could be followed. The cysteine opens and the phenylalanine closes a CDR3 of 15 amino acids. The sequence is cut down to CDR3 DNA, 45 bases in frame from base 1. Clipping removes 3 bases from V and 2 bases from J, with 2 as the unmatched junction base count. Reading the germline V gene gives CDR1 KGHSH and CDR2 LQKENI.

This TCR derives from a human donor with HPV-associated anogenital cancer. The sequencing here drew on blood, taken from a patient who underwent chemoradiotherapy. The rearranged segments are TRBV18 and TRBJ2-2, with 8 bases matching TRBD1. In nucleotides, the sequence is TGTGCCAGCTCACCGACAGGGGTTAACACCGGGGAGCTGTTTTTT. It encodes CASSPTGVNTGELFF. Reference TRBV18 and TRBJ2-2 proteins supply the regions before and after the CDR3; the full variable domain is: NAGVMQNPRHLVRRRGQEARLRCSPMKGHSHVYWYRQLPEEGLKFMVYLQKENIIDESGMPKERFSAEFPKEGPSILRIQQVVRGDSAAYFCASSPTGVNTGELFFGEGSRLTVL.